Listed here are 13 T cell receptor beta chains from one sample, sequenced in a study of monozygotic twins with inflammatory bowel disease. TCRdb re-analyzed the 5' RACE reads; it lists each CDR3 protein once, without DNA. The sample data list approximately 140,000 distinct CDR3 sequences. Input material: blood. The receptors here all came from a human donor with ulcerative colitis or Crohn's disease, or a healthy co-twin of an affected twin (not recorded which).

V gene TRBV7-2 combines with J gene TRBJ1-3. CDR1 is SGHTA, CDR2 FQGNSA, per germline. The CDR3 covers 13 residues. The CDR3 sequence: CASSLFHGTEIYF.

V gene TRBV20-1 combines with J gene TRBJ2-1; absent DNA, TCRdb's TRBD1 call cannot be checked. The germline CDR1 and CDR2 sequences are DFQATT and SNEGSKA (reference sequence). The CDR3 sequence is 14 residues long. CDR3 protein: CSAPRGPPGSEQFF.

The rearrangement uses TRBV4-3 and TRBJ2-7; TCRdb names TRBD1, which stays unverified in the absence of DNA. The CDR3 runs 16 residues. CDR1 is LGHNA, CDR2 YSLEER, per germline. CDR3 in amino acids: CASSRWGTKRLYEQYF.

The chain couples TRBV5-1 to TRBJ1-5. CDR1 SGHRS and CDR2 YFSETQ come from the germline V gene. The CDR3 is made up of 13 amino acids. This chain's CDR3 is CASSNVVGEPQHF.

The rearrangement uses TRBV20-1 and TRBJ2-3; TCRdb returns TRBD2, unconfirmable since there is no DNA. CDR1 DFQATT and CDR2 SNEGSKA come from the germline V gene (reference sequence). This CDR3 is built from 19 residues. CDR3 region: CSAKWNRGLAGAFADTQYF.

V is TRBV3-1 and J is TRBJ2-1; there is no DNA to check the TCRdb D call of TRBD2. The germline V gene has CDR1 LGHDT and CDR2 YNNKEL (reference sequence). The CDR3 has 17 amino acids. The CDR3 loop is CASSQEGLAGAYNEQFF.

V is TRBV6-1 and J is TRBJ1-1; TCRdb's D gene call, TRBD1, goes unchecked for lack of DNA. Germline CDR1 reads MNHNS; CDR2 reads SASEGT. CDR3 length equals 16 residues. The CDR3: CASSISGGVQNTEAFF.

The genes are TRBV11-2 and TRBJ2-3; TCRdb calls TRBD2, which cannot be checked without DNA. From germline, CDR1 is SGHAT and CDR2 FQNNGV. CDR3 size: 14 residues. The CDR3 is CASGLSSDEDTQYF.

J is TRBJ1-2 and V is TRBV5-8. Germline lookup yields CDR1 SGHTS and CDR2 YDEGEE. This CDR3 is built from 13 residues. Here the CDR3 reads CASLREANYGYTF.

The J gene is TRBJ2-7, the V gene TRBV12-3 or TRBV12-4; lacking DNA, the TRBD1 call made by TCRdb goes unchecked. The CDR3 covers 15 residues. The CDR3 loop reads CASSLMPGQGYEQYF.

The chain links TRBV4-3 to TRBJ1-1. The germline V gene has CDR1 LGHNA and CDR2 YSLEER. The CDR3 loop spans 14 amino acids. The chain's CDR3 is CASSQDSTRRKAFF.

V usage is TRBV11-1 and J usage is TRBJ1-5; TCRdb reports TRBD1, a call that lacks DNA to check it against. This CDR3 has 18 residues. The germline CDR1 and CDR2 sequences are SGHAT and FQDESV (reference sequence). CDR3 protein: CASSLVLGQLNSNQPQHF.

CDR3 amino acids: CAISDEVLSNTEAFF. This chain connects TRBV10-3 to TRBJ1-1. The CDR3 has 15 amino acids. The V gene's germline CDR1 is ENHRY and CDR2 SYGVKD.